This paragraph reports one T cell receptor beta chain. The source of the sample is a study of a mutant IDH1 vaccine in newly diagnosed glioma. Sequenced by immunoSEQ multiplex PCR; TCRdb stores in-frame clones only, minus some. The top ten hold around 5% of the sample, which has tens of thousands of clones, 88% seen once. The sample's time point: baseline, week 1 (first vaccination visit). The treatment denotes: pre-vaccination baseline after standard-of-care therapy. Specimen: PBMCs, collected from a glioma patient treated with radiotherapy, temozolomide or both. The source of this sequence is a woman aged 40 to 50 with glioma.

The CDR3 loop reads CASAQGRQEPYSNQPQHF. In DNA form, the CDR3 reads TGTGCTAGTGCCCAGGGACGGCAAGAACCGTATAGCAATCAGCCCCAGCATTTT. The V and J genes are TRBV12-5 and TRBJ1-5; tentative D call: TRBD1 (5 bases). Germline lookup yields CDR1 LGHNT and CDR2 FRNRAP. This CDR3 is 18 amino acids long. V was trimmed by 7 bases and J by 0 bases, leaving 22 bases between them.